This T cell receptor (beta chain) was documented in a study of lymphopenia after photon versus proton radiotherapy. Whole-study findings and limits: Survival link was tested only in deceased patients; proton benefit remains a possibility. Oligoclonal CD8+ Temra expansion after nadir drove photon patients' diversity drop.

Using immunoSEQ multiplex PCR, the repertoire was profiled, and TCRdb retains in-frame clones only, with some absent. The sample contains 40,000 to 55,000 clones, roughly 90% of which appear only once. CDR1 is SEHNR and CDR2 is FQNEAQ in the germline V gene (reference sequence). The V gene lost 5 bases and the J gene lost 2 bases, with 8 bases spanning the gap. The CDR3 length is 13 residues. A note on this clone: The antigen is undetermined.

The sample was peripheral blood, taken from a patient treated with photon-based radiotherapy. The chain combines TRBV7-9 with TRBJ2-3, with D unresolved. This receptor was identified in a woman aged 40 to 50 with cholangiocarcinoma. CDR3 bases: TGTGCCAGCAGCGGGTGGACCACAGATACGCAGTATTTT. Translation: CASSGWTTDTQYF.